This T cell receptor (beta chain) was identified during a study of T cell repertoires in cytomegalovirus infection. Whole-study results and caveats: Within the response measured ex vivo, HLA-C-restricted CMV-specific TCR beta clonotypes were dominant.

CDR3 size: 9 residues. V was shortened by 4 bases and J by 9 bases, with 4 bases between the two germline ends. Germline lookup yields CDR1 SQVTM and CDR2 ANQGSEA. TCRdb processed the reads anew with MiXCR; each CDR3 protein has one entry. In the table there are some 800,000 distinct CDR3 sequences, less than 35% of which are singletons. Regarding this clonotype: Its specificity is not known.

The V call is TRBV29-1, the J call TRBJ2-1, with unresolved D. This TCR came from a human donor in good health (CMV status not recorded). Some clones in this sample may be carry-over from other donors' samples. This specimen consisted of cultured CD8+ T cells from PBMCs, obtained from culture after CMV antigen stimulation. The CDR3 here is CSVGGEQFF. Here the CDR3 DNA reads TGCAGCGTTGGGGGTGAGCAGTTCTTC.